This section outlines one TCR beta chain sequence together with its context. Its specificity is not known. Generated by immunoSEQ multiplex PCR, the TCRdb table keeps only in-frame clones and is missing some. Of 98,000 or so clones in the sample, 90% were seen once. The data are from a study of PD-L1 blockade in urothelial cancer. Study in general: The authors examined blood 3 weeks (second dose) and 6 weeks after treatment start.

Study-level points and caveats: Patients with durable benefit had greater blood expansion of tumor-associated TCR clones 3 weeks into treatment. Lower than median blood TCR clonality before treatment predicted better survival.

Time point in this sample: pretreatment peripheral blood. The sequence derives from a man aged 55 to 70 with urothelial cancer. Sequences were derived from PBMCs, sampled around atezolizumab (anti-PD-L1) treatment.

For the CDR3, the DNA is TGTGCCAGCAGTCAGGGACTAGCGGCCACAGATACGCAGTATTTT. Encoded protein: CASSQGLAATDTQYF. The chain recombines TRBV7-8 with TRBJ2-3; 11 positions agree with TRBD2. Per germline, CDR1 SGHVS and CDR2 FQNEAQ. The CDR3 runs 15 residues. J gave up 2 bases and V 6 bases, and 4 bases lay outside the gene matches.